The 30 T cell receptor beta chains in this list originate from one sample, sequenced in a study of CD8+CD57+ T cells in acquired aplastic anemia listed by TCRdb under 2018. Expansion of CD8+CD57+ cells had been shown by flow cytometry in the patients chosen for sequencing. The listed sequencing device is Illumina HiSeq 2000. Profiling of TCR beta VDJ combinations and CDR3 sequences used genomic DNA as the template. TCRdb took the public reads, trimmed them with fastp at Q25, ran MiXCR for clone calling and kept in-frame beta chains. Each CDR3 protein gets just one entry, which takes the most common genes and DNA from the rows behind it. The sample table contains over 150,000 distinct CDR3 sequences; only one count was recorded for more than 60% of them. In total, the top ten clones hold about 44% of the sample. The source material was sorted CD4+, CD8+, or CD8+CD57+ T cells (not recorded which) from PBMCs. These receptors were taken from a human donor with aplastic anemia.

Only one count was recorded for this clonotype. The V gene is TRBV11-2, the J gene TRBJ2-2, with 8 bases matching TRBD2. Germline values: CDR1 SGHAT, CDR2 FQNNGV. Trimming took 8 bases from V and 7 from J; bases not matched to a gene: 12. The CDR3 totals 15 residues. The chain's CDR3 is CASDPGLVMGGELFF. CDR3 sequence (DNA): TGTGCCAGCGATCCGGGACTAGTGATGGGCGGGGAGCTGTTTTTT.

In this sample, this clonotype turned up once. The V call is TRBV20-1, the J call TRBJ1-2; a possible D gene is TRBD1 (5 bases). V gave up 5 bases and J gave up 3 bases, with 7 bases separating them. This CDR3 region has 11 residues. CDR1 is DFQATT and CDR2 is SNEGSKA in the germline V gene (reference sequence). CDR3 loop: CSAVGDYGYTF. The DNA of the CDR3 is TGCAGTGCTGTGGGGGACTATGGCTACACCTTC.

The CDR3 is CASSERISYEQYF. The CDR3 nucleotides are TGTGCCAGCAGCGAACGGATTTCCTACGAGCAGTACTTC. The rearrangement links TRBV11-1 to TRBJ2-7; D gene ambiguous. The CDR3 loop spans 13 amino acids. Trimming cost V 5 bases and J 1 base, with 9 bases left between them. Germline V gene lookup returns CDR1 SGHAT and CDR2 FQDESV (reference sequence).

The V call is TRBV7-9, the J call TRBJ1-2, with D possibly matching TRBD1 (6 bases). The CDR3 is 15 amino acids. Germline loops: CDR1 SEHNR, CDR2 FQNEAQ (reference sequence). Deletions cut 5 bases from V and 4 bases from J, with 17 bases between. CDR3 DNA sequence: TGTGCCAGCAGCCGGGGGCAGGATTCTCTCTATGGCTACACCTTC. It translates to CASSRGQDSLYGYTF.

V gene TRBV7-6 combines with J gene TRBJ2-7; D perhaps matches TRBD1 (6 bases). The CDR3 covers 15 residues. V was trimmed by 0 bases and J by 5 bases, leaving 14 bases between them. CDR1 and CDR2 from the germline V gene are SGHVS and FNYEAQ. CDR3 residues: CASSLAPGEHNEQYF. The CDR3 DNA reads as TGTGCCAGCAGCTTAGCGCCAGGGGAACACAACGAGCAGTACTTC.

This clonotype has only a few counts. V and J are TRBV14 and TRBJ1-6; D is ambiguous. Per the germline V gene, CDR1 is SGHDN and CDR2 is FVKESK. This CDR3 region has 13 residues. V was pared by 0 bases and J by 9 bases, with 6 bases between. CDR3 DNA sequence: TGTGCCAGCAGCCAAGATGGGTCTTCACCCCTCCACTTT. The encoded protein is CASSQDGSSPLHF.

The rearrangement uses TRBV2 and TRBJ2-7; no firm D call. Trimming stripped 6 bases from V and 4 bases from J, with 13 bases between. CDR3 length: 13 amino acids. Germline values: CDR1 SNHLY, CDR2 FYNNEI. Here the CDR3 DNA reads TGTGCCAGCAGGTCGGGCAGCGATTACGAGCAGTACTTC. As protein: CASRSGSDYEQYF. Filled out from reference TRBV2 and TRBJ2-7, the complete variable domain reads EPEVTQTPSHQVTQMGQEVILRCVPISNHLYFYWYRQILGQKVEFLVSFYNNEISEKSEIFDDQFSVERPDGSNFTLKIRSTKLEDSAMYFCASRSGSDYEQYFGPGTRLTVT.

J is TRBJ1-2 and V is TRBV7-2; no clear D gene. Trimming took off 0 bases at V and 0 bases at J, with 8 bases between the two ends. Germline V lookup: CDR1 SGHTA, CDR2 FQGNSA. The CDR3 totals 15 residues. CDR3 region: CASSLADVANYGYTF. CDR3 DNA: TGTGCCAGCAGCTTAGCGGACGTAGCTAACTATGGCTACACCTTC.

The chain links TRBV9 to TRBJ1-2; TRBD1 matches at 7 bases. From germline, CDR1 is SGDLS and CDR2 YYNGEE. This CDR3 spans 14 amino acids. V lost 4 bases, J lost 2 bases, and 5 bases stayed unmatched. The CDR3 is CASSLTGSNYGYTF. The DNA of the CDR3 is TGTGCCAGCAGCTTGACAGGGTCAAACTATGGCTACACCTTC.

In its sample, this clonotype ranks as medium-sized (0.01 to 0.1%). CDR3 amino acids: CSASFEGDITEAFF. As DNA, the CDR3 is TGCAGTGCTAGCTTTGAAGGGGACATCACTGAAGCTTTCTTT. The J gene is TRBJ1-1, the V gene TRBV20-1; a weak D match, TRBD1 (6 bases). This CDR3 comprises 14 residues. The V end lost 3 bases, the J end lost 4 bases, and 15 bases lay between the germline ends. Germline CDR1 and CDR2: DFQATT and SNEGSKA (reference sequence).

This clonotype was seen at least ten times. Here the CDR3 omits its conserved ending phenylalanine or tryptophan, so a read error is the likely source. CDR3 nucleotide sequence: TGCGCCAGCAGCGAACGACCAGCGGAGTCCTACGAGCAGTACCTC. This translates into CASSERPAESYEQYL. The chain uses TRBV10-2 and TRBJ2-7, with a tentative D call TRBD2 (5 bases). The germline CDR1 and CDR2 sequences are WSHSY and SAAADI. Trimming pared 6 bases from V and 1 base from J, leaving 16 bases between. This CDR3 has 15 amino acids.

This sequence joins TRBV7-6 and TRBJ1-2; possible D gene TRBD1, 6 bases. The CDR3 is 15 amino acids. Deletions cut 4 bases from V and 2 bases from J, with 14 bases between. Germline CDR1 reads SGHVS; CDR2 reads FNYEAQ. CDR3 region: CASSSDTTGNYGYTF. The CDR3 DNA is TGTGCCAGCAGCTCCGACACGACAGGAAACTATGGCTACACCTTC.

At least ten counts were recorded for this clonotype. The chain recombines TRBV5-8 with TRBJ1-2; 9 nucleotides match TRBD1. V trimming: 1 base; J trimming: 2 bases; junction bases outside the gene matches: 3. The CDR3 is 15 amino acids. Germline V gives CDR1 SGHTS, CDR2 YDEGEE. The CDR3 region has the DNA TGTGCCAGCAGCTTGAGGGGACAGGGAAACTATGGCTACACCTTC. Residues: CASSLRGQGNYGYTF.

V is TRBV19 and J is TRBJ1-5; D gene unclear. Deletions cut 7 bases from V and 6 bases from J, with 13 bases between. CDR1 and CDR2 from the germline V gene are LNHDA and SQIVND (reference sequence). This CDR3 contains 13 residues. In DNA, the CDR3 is TGTGCCAGTAAGTTTCGTGGGTCTCAGCCCCAGCATTTT. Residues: CASKFRGSQPQHF. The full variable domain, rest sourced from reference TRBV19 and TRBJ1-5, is DGGITQSPKYLFRKEGQNVTLSCEQNLNHDAMYWYRQDPGQGLRLIYYSQIVNDFQKGDIAEGYSVSREKKESFPLTVTSAQKNPTAFYLCASKFRGSQPQHFGDGTRLSIL.

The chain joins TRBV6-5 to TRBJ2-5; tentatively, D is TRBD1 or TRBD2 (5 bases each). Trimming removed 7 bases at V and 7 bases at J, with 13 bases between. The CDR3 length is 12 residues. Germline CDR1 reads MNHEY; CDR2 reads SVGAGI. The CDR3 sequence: CASTGTPGTQYF. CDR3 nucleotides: TGTGCCAGCACCGGGACCCCGGGGACCCAGTACTTC.

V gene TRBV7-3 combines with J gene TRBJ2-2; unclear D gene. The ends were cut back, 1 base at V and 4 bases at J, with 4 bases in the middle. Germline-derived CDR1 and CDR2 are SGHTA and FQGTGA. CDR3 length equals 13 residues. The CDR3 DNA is TGTGCCAGCAGCTTAAGGCTCACCGGGGAGCTGTTTTTT. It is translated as CASSLRLTGELFF.

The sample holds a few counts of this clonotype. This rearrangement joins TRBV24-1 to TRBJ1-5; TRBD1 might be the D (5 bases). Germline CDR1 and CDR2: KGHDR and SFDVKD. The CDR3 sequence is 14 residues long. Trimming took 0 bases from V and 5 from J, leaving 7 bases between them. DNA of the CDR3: TGTGCCACCAGTGATTTGGGGGGTGATCAGCCCCAGCATTTT. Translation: CATSDLGGDQPQHF.

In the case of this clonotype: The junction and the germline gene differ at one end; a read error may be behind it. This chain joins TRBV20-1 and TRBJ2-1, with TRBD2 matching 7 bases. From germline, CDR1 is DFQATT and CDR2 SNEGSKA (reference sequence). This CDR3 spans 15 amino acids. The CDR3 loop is CGAPNSGPGRYEQFF. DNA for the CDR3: TGCGGTGCTCCCAATAGCGGGCCGGGGAGGTATGAGCAGTTCTTC.

The CDR3 spells CSAREIGNTEAFF. CDR3 nucleotide sequence: TGCAGTGCTAGAGAAATAGGGAACACTGAAGCTTTCTTT. The rearrangement joins TRBV20-1 to TRBJ1-1; D gene ambiguous. Germline assignment: CDR1 DFQATT and CDR2 SNEGSKA (reference sequence). This CDR3 is built from 13 residues. The V and J ends lost 0 bases and 1 base respectively, with 6 bases between them.

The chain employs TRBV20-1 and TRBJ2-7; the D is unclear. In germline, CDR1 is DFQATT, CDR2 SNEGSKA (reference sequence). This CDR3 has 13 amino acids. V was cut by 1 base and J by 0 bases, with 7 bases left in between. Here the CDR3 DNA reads TGCAGTGCTAGAGCCCCTAACTCCTACGAGCAGTACTTC. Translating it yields CSARAPNSYEQYF.

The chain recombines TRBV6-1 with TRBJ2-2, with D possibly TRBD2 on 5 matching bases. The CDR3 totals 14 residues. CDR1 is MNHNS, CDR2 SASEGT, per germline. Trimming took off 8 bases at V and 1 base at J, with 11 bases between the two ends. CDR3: CASEDSVNTGELFF. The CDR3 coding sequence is TGTGCCAGCGAAGATAGCGTGAACACCGGGGAGCTGTTTTTT.

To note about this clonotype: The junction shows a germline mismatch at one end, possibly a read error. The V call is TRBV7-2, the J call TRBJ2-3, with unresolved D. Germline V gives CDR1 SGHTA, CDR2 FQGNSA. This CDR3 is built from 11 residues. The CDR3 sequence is CAGRTGDTQYF. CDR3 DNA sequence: TGTGCCGGCAGAACTGGAGATACGCAGTATTTT.

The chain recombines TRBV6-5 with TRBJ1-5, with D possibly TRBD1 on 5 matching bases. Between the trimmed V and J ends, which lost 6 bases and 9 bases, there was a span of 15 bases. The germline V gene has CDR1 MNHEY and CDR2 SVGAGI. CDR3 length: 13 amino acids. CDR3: CASRLGVLRPQHF. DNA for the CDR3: TGTGCCAGCAGACTAGGGGTCCTCAGGCCCCAGCATTTT.

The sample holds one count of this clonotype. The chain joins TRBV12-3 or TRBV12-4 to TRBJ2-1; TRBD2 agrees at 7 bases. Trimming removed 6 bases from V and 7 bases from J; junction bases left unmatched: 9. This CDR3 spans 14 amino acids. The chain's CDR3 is CASSRTSVVNEQFF. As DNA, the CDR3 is TGTGCCAGCAGCCGGACTAGTGTGGTGAATGAGCAGTTCTTC.

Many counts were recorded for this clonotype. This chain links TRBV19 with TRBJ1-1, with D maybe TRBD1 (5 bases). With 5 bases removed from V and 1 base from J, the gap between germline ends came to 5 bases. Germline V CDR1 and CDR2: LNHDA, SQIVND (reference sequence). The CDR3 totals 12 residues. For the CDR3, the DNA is TGTGCCAGTAGTGGGGGGAACACTGAAGCTTTCTTT. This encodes CASSGGNTEAFF.

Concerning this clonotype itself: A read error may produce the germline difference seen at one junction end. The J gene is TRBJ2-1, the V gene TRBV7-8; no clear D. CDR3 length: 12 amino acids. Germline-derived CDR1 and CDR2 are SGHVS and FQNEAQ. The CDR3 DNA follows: TGTGCCAGCAGTCAACAGTGCAATGAGCAGTTATTC. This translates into CASSQQCNEQLF.

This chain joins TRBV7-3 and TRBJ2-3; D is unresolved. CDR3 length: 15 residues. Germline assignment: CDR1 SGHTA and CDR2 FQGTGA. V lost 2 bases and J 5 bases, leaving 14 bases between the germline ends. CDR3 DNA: TGTGCCAGCAGCTTAGGGCTGGGGTTGGGAGATACGCAGTATTTT. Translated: CASSLGLGLGDTQYF. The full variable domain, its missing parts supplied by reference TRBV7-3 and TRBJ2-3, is GAGVSQTPSNKVTEKGKYVELRCDPISGHTALYWYRQSLGQGPEFLIYFQGTGAADDSGLPNDRFFAVRPEGSVSTLKIQRTERGDSAVYLCASSLGLGLGDTQYFGPGTRLTVL.

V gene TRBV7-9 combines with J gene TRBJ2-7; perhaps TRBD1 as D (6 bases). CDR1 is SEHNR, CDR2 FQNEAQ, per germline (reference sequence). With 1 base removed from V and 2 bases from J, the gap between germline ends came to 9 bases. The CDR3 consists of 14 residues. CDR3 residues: CASSLGGQPYEQYF. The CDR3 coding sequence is TGTGCCAGCAGCTTAGGGGGACAACCCTACGAGCAGTACTTC.

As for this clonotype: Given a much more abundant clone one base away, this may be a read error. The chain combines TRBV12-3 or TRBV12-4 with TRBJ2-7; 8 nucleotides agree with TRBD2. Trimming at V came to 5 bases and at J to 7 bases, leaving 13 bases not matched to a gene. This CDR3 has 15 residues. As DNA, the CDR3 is TGTGCCAGCAGTGAATGGTACGGGGGGGGCAATGAGCAGTACTTC. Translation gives CASSEWYGGGNEQYF.

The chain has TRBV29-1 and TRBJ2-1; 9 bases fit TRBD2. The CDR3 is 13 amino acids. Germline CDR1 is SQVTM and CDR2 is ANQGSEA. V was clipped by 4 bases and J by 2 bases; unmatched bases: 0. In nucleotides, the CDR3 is TGCAGCGTTGTAGCGGGGGCCTACAATGAGCAGTTCTTC. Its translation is CSVVAGAYNEQFF.